Following are 26 T cell receptor beta chains from one sample sequenced in a study of beta chain features in type 1 diabetes. The study reverse transcribed the entire isolated RNA, so it sequenced expressed TCRB transcripts. TCRdb's copy holds only in-frame clones and misses some; the assay was immunoSEQ multiplex PCR. The table records hundreds of thousands of clones, under 20% of them present only once. Specimen: naive CD4+ T cells from blood. These receptors were taken from a woman aged 18 to 35 in good health.

This clone was detected only a few times. The same CDR3 can be traced to other DNA sequences in this sample. This chain links TRBV7-9 with TRBJ2-7; D is perhaps TRBD2 (5 bases). V shed 0 bases and J shed 0 bases, with 6 bases lying between them. CDR1 is SEHNR, CDR2 FQNEAQ, per germline (reference sequence). The CDR3 has 14 amino acids. CDR3 nucleotides: TGTGCCAGCAGCTTAGCAGGGAGCTCCTACGAGCAGTACTTC. This sequence encodes CASSLAGSSYEQYF.

The chain employs TRBV7-3 and TRBJ2-2; 7 positions agree with TRBD1. The germline V gene has CDR1 SGHTA and CDR2 FQGTGA. Trimming cost V 5 bases and J 4 bases; bases outside gene matches: 7. CDR3 length equals 15 residues. CDR3 DNA: TGTGCCAGCAGCCCTCTGACAGGGCCCACCGGGGAGCTGTTTTTT. Its protein product is CASSPLTGPTGELFF. The variable domain in full, with the rest retrieved from reference TRBV7-3 and TRBJ2-2, is GAGVSQTPSNKVTEKGKYVELRCDPISGHTALYWYRQSLGQGPEFLIYFQGTGAADDSGLPNDRFFAVRPEGSVSTLKIQRTERGDSAVYLCASSPLTGPTGELFFGEGSRLTVL.

The rearrangement links TRBV19 to TRBJ2-7; TRBD2 matches 8 bases. This CDR3 is 16 amino acids long. The germline gives CDR1 LNHDA, CDR2 SQIVND (reference sequence). J lost 3 bases, V lost 1 base, and 8 bases had no gene match. The CDR3 DNA is TGTGCCAGTAGTATAGGGGCCGGACTAGCAGTCTACGAGCAGTACTTC. Protein: CASSIGAGLAVYEQYF.

The chain combines TRBV4-3 with TRBJ2-2; possibly TRBD2 for D (5 bases). The germline V gene has CDR1 LGHNA and CDR2 YSLEER. V was pared by 8 bases and J by 4 bases, with 8 bases between. This CDR3 comprises 12 residues. The CDR3 spells CASAGLTGELFF. The DNA of the CDR3 is TGCGCCAGCGCCGGACTCACCGGGGAGCTGTTTTTT.

This clone came up a few times. This chain links TRBV4-1 with TRBJ2-7; 9 bases agree with TRBD1. CDR3 length: 20 residues. The V segment lost 1 base and the J segment 0 bases; nucleotides outside the gene matches: 16. Germline V CDR1 and CDR2: MGHRA, YSYEKL. CDR3 nucleotide sequence: TGCGCCAGCAGCCAAGCGGAGTCCGGTCCGGGACAGGGAAACTCCTACGAGCAGTACTTC. Protein: CASSQAESGPGQGNSYEQYF.

The V and J genes are TRBV7-2 and TRBJ2-7, with TRBD2 identical over 10 bases. With V trimmed by 6 bases and J by 4 bases, 3 bases remained unmatched. Looked up from germline, CDR1 is SGHTA and CDR2 is FQGNSA. The CDR3 loop spans 13 amino acids. The CDR3 protein is CASRLAGVYEQYF. The CDR3 DNA follows: TGTGCCAGCAGGCTAGCGGGAGTATACGAGCAGTACTTC.

The V gene is TRBV5-4, the J gene TRBJ1-1; possibly TRBD1 for D (6 bases). CDR3 length: 14 residues. The V end lost 2 bases, the J end lost 0 bases, and 8 bases lay between the germline ends. CDR1 is SGHNT and CDR2 is YYREEE in the germline V gene (reference sequence). CDR3 DNA sequence: TGTGCCAGCAGCTTTGGGGGCGTGAACACTGAAGCTTTCTTT. Amino acid sequence: CASSFGGVNTEAFF.

This clone was detected a few times. The chain links TRBV10-3 to TRBJ2-7; tentative D call: TRBD1 (5 bases). Germline values: CDR1 ENHRY, CDR2 SYGVKD. This CDR3 has 12 amino acids. Trimming stripped 8 bases from V and 4 bases from J, with 12 bases between. CDR3 amino acids: CAIGNQGYEQYF. DNA of the CDR3: TGTGCCATCGGGAATCAGGGTTACGAGCAGTACTTC.

This clone was seen only a few times. This rearrangement joins TRBV4-2 to TRBJ1-2, with a weak D call TRBD1 (5 bases). The CDR3 loop spans 13 amino acids. Per the germline V gene, CDR1 is LGHNA and CDR2 is YNFKEQ. The V end lost 4 bases, the J end lost 6 bases, and 12 bases lay between the germline ends. CDR3 sequence: CASSPGLEDGYTF. The CDR3 DNA follows: TGTGCCAGCAGCCCGGGACTTGAGGATGGCTACACCTTC.

This chain connects TRBV6-6 to TRBJ2-7; no firm D call. This CDR3 region has 12 residues. Germline V gene lookup returns CDR1 MNHNY and CDR2 SVGAGI (reference sequence). V lost 2 bases and J 5 bases, leaving 7 bases between the germline ends. The CDR3 sequence is CASSYTGDEQYF. As DNA, the CDR3 is TGTGCCAGCAGTTACACTGGGGACGAGCAGTACTTC.

The chain recombines TRBV10-3 with TRBJ2-1; 9 bases line up with TRBD1. Trimming cost V 8 bases and J 5 bases; bases outside gene matches: 4. Germline CDR1 reads ENHRY; CDR2 reads SYGVKD. This CDR3 contains 13 residues. CDR3: CAISDRGDNEQFF. The CDR3 DNA reads TGTGCCATCTCTGACAGGGGGGACAATGAGCAGTTCTTC.

The CDR3 reads CASSSVTGGSGANVLTF. The CDR3 DNA follows: TGTGCCAGCAGCTCAGTGACAGGGGGCTCTGGGGCCAACGTCCTGACTTTC. The chain employs TRBV27 and TRBJ2-6, with TRBD1 matching 9 bases. The CDR3 spans 17 residues. The germline V gene encodes CDR1 MNHEY and CDR2 SMNVEV (reference sequence). Trimming at V came to 6 bases and at J to 0 bases, leaving 6 bases not matched to a gene.

This chain joins TRBV9 and TRBJ2-5, with D unclear. V lost 0 bases, J lost 0 bases, and 6 bases lay in between. The CDR3 has 14 amino acids. Germline V lookup: CDR1 SGDLS, CDR2 YYNGEE. This chain's CDR3 is CASSVDINQETQYF. CDR3 in DNA: TGTGCCAGCAGCGTAGATATAAACCAAGAGACCCAGTACTTC.

The V gene is TRBV7-2, the J gene TRBJ2-1; D is ambiguous. CDR1 is SGHTA and CDR2 is FQGNSA in the germline V gene. This CDR3 has 13 residues. Between the trimmed V and J ends, which lost 1 base and 7 bases, there was a span of 8 bases. The CDR3 nucleotides are TGTGCCAGCAGCTTAGTGGATAGAAATGAGCAGTTCTTC. As protein: CASSLVDRNEQFF.

This clone has more than one count but fewer than ten. The chain joins TRBV4-3 to TRBJ1-2; D unclear. The CDR3 spans 12 residues. CDR1 and CDR2 (germline): LGHNA, YSLEER. The germline V and J ends were trimmed by 3 bases and 8 bases, with 10 bases remaining between them. The CDR3 nucleotides read TGCGCCAGCAGCCACCTGGCTGGCGGCTACACCTTC. As protein: CASSHLAGGYTF.

The rearrangement joins TRBV7-2 to TRBJ2-7; possible D gene TRBD2, 6 bases. Trimming removed 7 bases at V and 0 bases at J, with 13 bases between. In germline, CDR1 is SGHTA, CDR2 FQGNSA. This CDR3 region has 14 residues. The CDR3 is CASKEQAGSYEQYF. The CDR3 region has the DNA TGTGCCAGCAAGGAACAAGCGGGCTCCTACGAGCAGTACTTC.

V and J are TRBV7-6 and TRBJ2-5; D tentatively fits TRBD1 or TRBD2 (5 bases each). V lost 3 bases and J 5 bases, leaving 22 bases between the germline ends. CDR3 size: 17 residues. Germline assignment: CDR1 SGHVS and CDR2 FNYEAQ. CDR3 amino acids: CASSFRTRGSQRETQYF. The CDR3 DNA is TGTGCCAGCAGCTTTCGAACTCGGGGCTCCCAGCGGGAGACCCAGTACTTC.

V usage is TRBV5-4 and J usage is TRBJ1-4; TRBD1 aligns across 12 bases. With V trimmed by 4 bases and J by 0 bases, 10 bases remained unmatched. This CDR3 is 19 amino acids long. Germline assignment: CDR1 SGHNT and CDR2 YYREEE (reference sequence). The CDR3 region has the DNA TGTGCCAGCAGCATAACCGGGACAGGGGGCGCTCCAACTAATGAAAAACTGTTTTTT. It translates to CASSITGTGGAPTNEKLFF.

The J gene is TRBJ2-2, the V gene TRBV9; D possibly corresponds to TRBD2 (6 bases). Between the trimmed V and J ends, which lost 0 bases and 7 bases, there was a span of 16 bases. CDR3 length: 16 residues. From germline, CDR1 is SGDLS and CDR2 YYNGEE. DNA for the CDR3: TGTGCCAGCAGCGTAGGATTGCGGGATACCCTCGGGGAGCTGTTTTTT. It encodes CASSVGLRDTLGELFF.

The chain combines TRBV28 with TRBJ2-1, with 12 bases aligning to TRBD2. The germline V gene encodes CDR1 MDHEN and CDR2 SYDVKM. Trimming removed 4 bases from V and 0 bases from J; junction bases left unmatched: 7. This CDR3 contains 18 residues. DNA for the CDR3: TGTGCCAGCAGTTCGTGGACTAGCGGGAAGGGCTCCTACAATGAGCAGTTCTTC. It encodes CASSSWTSGKGSYNEQFF.

The V and J genes are TRBV11-1 and TRBJ2-1, with TRBD1 identical over 9 bases. This CDR3 has 17 residues. The V gene end was trimmed by 4 bases and the J gene end by 4 bases; junction bases not matched to a gene: 11. Germline CDR1 reads SGHAT; CDR2 reads FQDESV (reference sequence). The CDR3 DNA is TGTGCCAGCAGCTCATTACCGGGACAGGGTACGTACAATGAGCAGTTCTTC. Its protein is CASSSLPGQGTYNEQFF. The full variable domain, rest sourced from reference TRBV11-1 and TRBJ2-1, is EAEVAQSPRYKITEKSQAVAFWCDPISGHATLYWYRQILGQGPELLVQFQDESVVDDSQLPKDRFSAERLKGVDSTLKIQPAELGDSAMYLCASSSLPGQGTYNEQFFGPGTRLTVL.

This clone was found a few times. The V call is TRBV7-9, the J call TRBJ2-1; 11 bases fit TRBD2. J lost 0 bases, V lost 1 base, and 5 bases had no gene match. Germline V gene data show CDR1 as SEHNR and CDR2 as FQNEAQ (reference sequence). The CDR3 spans 18 residues. This CDR3 is CASSLGFTSGSSYNEQFF. CDR3 coding DNA: TGTGCCAGCAGCTTAGGCTTTACTAGCGGGAGCTCCTACAATGAGCAGTTCTTC.

The chain couples TRBV7-9 to TRBJ2-2; the match to TRBD2 covers 11 bases. CDR3 length: 18 amino acids. V lost 0 bases, J lost 5 bases, and 8 bases stayed unmatched. Germline V gene sequence: CDR1 SEHNR, CDR2 FQNEAQ (reference sequence). CDR3 DNA sequence: TGTGCCAGCAGCTTAGCATGGACTAGCGGGCGCTTAACCGGGGAGCTGTTTTTT. Translation gives CASSLAWTSGRLTGELFF. Complete variable domain (other parts from reference TRBV7-9 and TRBJ2-2): DTGVSQNPRHKITKRGQNVTFRCDPISEHNRLYWYRQTLGQGPEFLTYFQNEAQLEKSRLLSDRFSAERPKGSFSTLEIQRTEQGDSAMYLCASSLAWTSGRLTGELFFGEGSRLTVL.

The CDR3 region has the DNA TGTGCCAGCAGCCAAGATTCCGGGCTCGGGTACACCTTC. Translation gives CASSQDSGLGYTF. J is TRBJ1-2 and V is TRBV4-2; D uncertain. Germline V gene lookup returns CDR1 LGHNA and CDR2 YNFKEQ. The CDR3 totals 13 residues. With 0 bases removed from V and 11 bases from J, the gap between germline ends came to 13 bases.

This clone turned up a few times. The chain employs TRBV15 and TRBJ2-3; 12 nucleotides line up with TRBD2. Trimming removed 1 base from V and 5 bases from J; junction bases left unmatched: 1. Germline values: CDR1 LNHNV, CDR2 YYDKDF (reference sequence). This CDR3 contains 15 residues. CDR3 loop: CATSRVLAGGDTQYF. The CDR3 DNA reads TGTGCCACCAGCAGAGTACTAGCGGGAGGAGATACGCAGTATTTT.

A few counts support this clone. The chain joins TRBV29-1 to TRBJ1-2; 7 nucleotides line up with TRBD1. The J segment lost 7 bases and the V segment lost 7 bases, leaving 3 bases of the junction unmatched. The V gene's germline CDR1 is SQVTM and CDR2 ANQGSEA. The CDR3 has 10 residues. This CDR3 reads CSAGDSGYTF. The CDR3 DNA follows: TGCAGCGCTGGGGACAGTGGCTACACCTTC.